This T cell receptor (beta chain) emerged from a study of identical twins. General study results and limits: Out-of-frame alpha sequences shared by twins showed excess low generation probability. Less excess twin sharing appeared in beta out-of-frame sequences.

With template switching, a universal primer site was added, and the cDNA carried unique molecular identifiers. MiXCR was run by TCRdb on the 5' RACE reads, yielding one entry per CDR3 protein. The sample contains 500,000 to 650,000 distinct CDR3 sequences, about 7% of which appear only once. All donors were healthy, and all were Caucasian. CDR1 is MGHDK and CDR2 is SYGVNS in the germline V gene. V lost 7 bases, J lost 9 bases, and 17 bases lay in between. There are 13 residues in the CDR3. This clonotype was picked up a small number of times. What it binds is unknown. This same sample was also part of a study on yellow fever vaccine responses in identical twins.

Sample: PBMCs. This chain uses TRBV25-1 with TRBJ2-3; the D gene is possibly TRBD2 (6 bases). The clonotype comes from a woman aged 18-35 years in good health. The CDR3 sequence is CASTPRTTSTQYF. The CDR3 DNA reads TGTGCCAGCACCCCTAGGACTACGTCCACGCAGTATTTT.